The present T cell receptor (beta chain) was sequenced within a study of blood T cell repertoires in COVID-19. Study background: The origin of the acute and convalescent COVID-19 samples was the United States, Italy and Spain. T cells, B-cell-depleted T cells, or PBMCs supplied cDNA or gDNA.

This CDR3 has 11 amino acids. Per germline, CDR1 LNHDA and CDR2 SQIVND (reference sequence). The V and J ends lost 7 bases and 6 bases respectively, with 9 bases between them. In the original analysis: The assay estimated nucleated cells by amplifying reference gene primers. Libraries were prepared by immunoSEQ multiplex PCR; TCRdb keeps only in-frame clonotypes and omits some of them. D and trimming come from the DNA, and the V and J calls and clone size come from that table. The table lists 150,000 to 200,000 clones, around nine tenths of them singletons. The chain combines TRBV19 with TRBJ1-2; a weak D match, TRBD1 (5 bases). Specimen: peripheral blood. The TCR sequence derives from a man aged 35 to 55 with active or convalescent COVID-19. The CDR3 spells CASTGLDGYTF. CDR3 nucleotides: TGTGCCAGTACGGGACTTGATGGCTACACCTTC.